This T cell receptor (beta chain) was captured in a study of tumor and adjacent non-tumor tissue in lung cancer. As for the study in general: Each sample yielded 3.5 million to 5 million productive TCRbeta reads on average.

RNA was extracted from bulk tissue without any cell sorting. Between August and November 2014, newly diagnosed, chemotherapy-naive lung cancer patients underwent thoracic surgery in China. V was trimmed by 3 bases and J by 0 bases, leaving 13 bases between them. In germline, CDR1 is DFQATT, CDR2 SNEGSKA (reference sequence). The CDR3 loop spans 15 amino acids. A modified ARM-PCR protocol with three rounds of nested PCR amplified TCRbeta. TCRdb reprocessed the multiplex PCR reads with MiXCR, giving one entry per CDR3 protein. The repertoire holds under 150,000 distinct CDR3 sequences, with approximately 70% as singletons. In its sample, this clonotype was seen a few times.

Material: lung tumor tissue. This clonotype was sampled from a man in his fifties or sixties with small cell lung cancer. The V and J genes are TRBV20-1 and TRBJ2-3; the D gene is possibly TRBD2 (6 bases). CDR3 in amino acids: CSASRGTLSTDTQYF. DNA of the CDR3: TGCAGTGCTAGCCGGGGGACCCTTAGCACAGATACGCAGTATTTT.